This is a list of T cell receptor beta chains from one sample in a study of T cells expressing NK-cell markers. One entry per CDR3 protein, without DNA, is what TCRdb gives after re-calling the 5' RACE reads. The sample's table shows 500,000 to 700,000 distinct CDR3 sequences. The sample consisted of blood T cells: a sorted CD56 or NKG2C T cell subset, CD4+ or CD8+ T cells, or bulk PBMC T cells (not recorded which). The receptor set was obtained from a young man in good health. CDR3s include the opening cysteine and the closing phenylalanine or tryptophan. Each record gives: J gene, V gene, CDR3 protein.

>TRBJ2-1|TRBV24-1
CATSEPGQGARGEQFF
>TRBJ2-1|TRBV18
CASSPRVWGPNEQFF
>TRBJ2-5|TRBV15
CATSRESASQETQYF
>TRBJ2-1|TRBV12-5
CASGPALARDEQFF
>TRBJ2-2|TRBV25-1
CASIAIANTGELFF
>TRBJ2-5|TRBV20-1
CSARDVRGRQETQYF
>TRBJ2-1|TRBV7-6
CASSLLAGTISNEQFF
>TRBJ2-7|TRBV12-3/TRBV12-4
CASSGLGRPRLGAYEQYF
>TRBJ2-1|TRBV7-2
CASRLTSGRAYNEQFF
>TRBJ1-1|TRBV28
CASRDGTGGKNTEAFF
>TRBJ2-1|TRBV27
CASSLRRTGQNNEQFF
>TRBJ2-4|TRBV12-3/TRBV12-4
CASSLNEAGSGIQYF
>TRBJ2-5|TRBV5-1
CASSLVGQYQETQYF
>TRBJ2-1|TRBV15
CATSRDLGTSGNEQFF
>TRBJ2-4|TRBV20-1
CSARRLLAPLAKNIQYF
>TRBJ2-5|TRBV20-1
CSAGKVAWEETQYF
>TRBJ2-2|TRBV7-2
CASSSLYRLTNTGELFF
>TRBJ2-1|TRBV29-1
CSVSARGEQFF
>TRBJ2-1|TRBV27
CASSLMGTLGANEQFF
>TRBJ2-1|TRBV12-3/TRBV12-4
CASSLKVNEQFF
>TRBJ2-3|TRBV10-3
CAIRGPHTDTQYF
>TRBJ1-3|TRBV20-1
CSARGNGNTIYF
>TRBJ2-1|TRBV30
CAWSPLPYNEQFF
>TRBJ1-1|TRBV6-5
CASSSTPGTEAFF
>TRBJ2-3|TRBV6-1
CASSQTRDLGTQYF
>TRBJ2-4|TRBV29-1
CSARGHLAKNIQYF
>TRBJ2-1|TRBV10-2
CASRDGLFPEQFF
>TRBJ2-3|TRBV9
CASSVAGTGRGDTQYF
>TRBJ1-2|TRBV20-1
CSARGPPSTGKQHYGYTF
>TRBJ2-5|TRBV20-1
CSASRTAIQETQYF
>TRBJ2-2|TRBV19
CASSMTGGPLTGELFF
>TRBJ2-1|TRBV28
CASRSDYNEQFF